This is a list of T cell receptor beta chains from one sample in a study of T cell responses to AZD1222 COVID-19 vaccine. Sequencing used immunoSEQ multiplex PCR; TCRdb keeps in-frame clones, though not all of them. Here the sample spans 100,000 to 150,000 clones, about 89% being singletons. The sequencing used peripheral blood, collected on day 0 of AZD1222 vaccination. The receptors were gathered from an adult in good health. Both conserved end residues are part of each CDR3. D genes are given only for firm matches. Rows give clone size only sometimes, using once, few, many, or a class for an expanded clone.

d_call | j_call | cdr3_length | clone_size | v_call | cdr3_aa | cdr3_nt
NA | TRBJ1-5 | 16 | NA | TRBV28 | CASSSPEGLNGRPQHF | TGTGCCAGCAGTTCCCCCGAGGGACTTAATGGTCGGCCCCAGCATTTT
NA | TRBJ1-5 | 14 | once | TRBV18 | CASSPSGDRQPQHF | TGTGCCAGCTCACCTTCAGGGGATAGGCAGCCCCAGCATTTT
NA | TRBJ1-2 | 12 | NA | TRBV2 | CASNRAGKGYTF | TGTGCCAGCAATAGAGCGGGAAAGGGCTACACCTTC
NA | TRBJ2-2 | 13 | NA | TRBV7-3 | CASSLRGTGELFF | TGTGCCAGCAGCTTACGCGGCACCGGGGAGCTGTTTTTT
TRBD1 | TRBJ1-5 | 17 | NA | TRBV7-2 | CASSTRWRQGGNQPQHF | TGTGCCAGCAGCACCCGGTGGCGACAGGGTGGAAATCAGCCCCAGCATTTT
NA | TRBJ1-6 | 13 | once | TRBV24-1 | CATQPRDNSPLHF | TGTGCCACACAACCTCGGGATAATTCACCCCTCCACTTT
TRBD1 | TRBJ2-1 | 16 | NA | TRBV24-1 | CATGPAGTGAYNEQFF | TGTGCCACCGGGCCCGCCGGGACAGGGGCCTACAATGAGCAGTTCTTC
NA | TRBJ2-2 | 13 | NA | TRBV6-5 | CASSKQRTGELFF | TGTGCCAGCAGTAAACAGAGGACCGGGGAGCTGTTTTTT
NA | TRBJ1-5 | 16 | NA | TRBV18 | CASSPAPREGSQPQHF | TGTGCCAGCTCACCGGCCCCACGAGAGGGCAGTCAGCCCCAGCATTTT
TRBD1 | TRBJ1-5 | 13 | NA | TRBV5-1 | CASSWTGGQPQHF | TGCGCCAGCAGCTGGACAGGGGGCCAGCCCCAGCATTTT
NA | TRBJ1-5 | 15 | NA | TRBV28 | CASSTPGAGNQPQHF | TGTGCCAGCAGTACACCAGGAGCAGGCAATCAGCCCCAGCATTTT
NA | TRBJ1-1 | 14 | NA | TRBV7-3 | CASSSAPLAAEAFF | TGTGCCAGCAGCTCAGCCCCCCTCGCAGCTGAAGCTTTCTTT
NA | TRBJ1-1 | 15 | once | TRBV11-2 | CASSLDQRERTEAFF | TGTGCCAGCAGCTTAGATCAGAGGGAGAGGACTGAAGCTTTCTTT